This T cell receptor beta chain appears in the sequencing data of a study of cytomegalovirus exposure and HLA in healthy donors. Study outcomes and limitations: Later on, analysis showed that most CMV-associated TCR beta chains appeared to be HLA-restricted. CMV antigen specificity of a few CMV-associated chains was confirmed in vitro.

Germline values: CDR1 MNHEY, CDR2 SVGAGI. The V end lost 3 bases, the J end lost 1 base, and 6 bases lay between the germline ends. The CDR3 runs to 13 residues. Primers: 60 Vbeta forward and 13 Jbeta reverse. Profiled with immunoSEQ multiplex PCR; TCRdb holds only in-frame clones, not every one. The sample shows 35,000 to 45,000 clones, and about 8.9% sits with its ten largest clones. Details on this clone: Its cognate antigen is unknown.

The chain links TRBV6-5 to TRBJ1-1; D ambiguous. The origin of this receptor is a man aged 35 to 55 in good health and CMV-seropositive. Sequencing used PBMCs. CDR3 loop: CASSYTRNTEAFF. The CDR3 DNA is TGTGCCAGCAGTTATACTCGGAACACTGAAGCTTTCTTT.